A selection of T cell receptor beta chains follows, all from one sample in a study of blood T cell repertoires in COVID-19. Only in-frame clones appear in the TCRdb table, and some are missing; sequencing was by immunoSEQ multiplex PCR. The sample holds around 180,000 clones, 88% seen once. The sample taken for sequencing was peripheral blood. The source is a woman in her 30s with acute or convalescent COVID-19. The conserved cysteine and the conserved F or W are not part of the CDR3 here. Fields, in order: V gene, J gene, CDR3 protein.

TRBV28	TRBJ2-7	ASSFPGSSTHEQY
TRBV4-2	TRBJ2-1	ASSSGEREIGNEQF
TRBV6-5	TRBJ1-5	ASSYSPGFDQPQH
TRBV10-3	TRBJ2-2	AISEASGNTGELF
TRBV28	TRBJ2-3	ASSPATSGRPDTQY
TRBV19	TRBJ1-1	ASRELDEAF
TRBV5-4	TRBJ2-3	ASSTGNWGADTQY
TRBV28	TRBJ2-1	ASSHPTGLNEQF
TRBV12-5	TRBJ1-1	ASGETASEAF
TRBV5-1	TRBJ2-3	ASRRLAGGPGTDTQY
TRBV18	TRBJ2-4	AGRNDGENIQY
TRBV7-2	TRBJ2-5	ASSLDFNTPETQY
TRBV28	TRBJ1-2	ASTQTGMFDYGYT
TRBV5-6	TRBJ2-7	ASRGWDTIYEQY
TRBV2	TRBJ2-3	ASSDSGGTDTQY
TRBV4-1	TRBJ2-1	ASSTRTGGDEQF
TRBV20-1	TRBJ2-1	SARASLEQF
TRBV7-9	TRBJ2-6	ASSLTGVNYGGANVLT
TRBV28	TRBJ1-2	ASGTSARGYT
TRBV6-5	TRBJ1-2	ASSRDRVGYGYT
TRBV7-9	TRBJ1-1	ASRRTPNTEAF
TRBV28	TRBJ2-2	ASSKGQKAGELF
TRBV20-1	TRBJ2-6	SASWGGTGANVLT